One and the same sample provided the 28 T cell receptor beta chains below, sequenced in a study of beta chain features in type 1 diabetes. Findings of the study overall: Shortening that was moderate but significant affected the TCRB CDR3s of Type 1 diabetes patients in all four CD4+ subsets.

These receptors' antigens are unknown. Reverse transcription of all isolated RNA meant that expressed TCRB transcripts were sequenced. Profiled with immunoSEQ multiplex PCR; TCRdb holds only in-frame clones, not every one. The repertoire holds 160,000 or so clones, roughly 60% seen once, with roughly 0.092% in the top ten. The specimen sequenced was naive CD4+ T cells from blood. All receptors come from a man aged 25-45 years with type 1 diabetes.

The J gene is TRBJ2-7, the V gene TRBV18, with 10 positions matching TRBD1. This CDR3 is 15 amino acids long. V lost 0 bases and J lost 4; bases outside the gene matches: 3. Per the germline V gene, CDR1 is KGHSH and CDR2 is LQKENI. CDR3 sequence: CASSPPGQGQYEQYF. The CDR3 DNA follows: TGTGCCAGCTCACCACCGGGACAGGGGCAGTACGAGCAGTACTTC.

The rearrangement uses TRBV15 and TRBJ2-5; a possible D gene is TRBD1 (5 bases). With 3 bases removed from V and 1 base from J, the gap between germline ends came to 12 bases. The V gene's germline CDR1 is LNHNV and CDR2 YYDKDF (reference sequence). The CDR3 is made up of 15 amino acids. CDR3 in amino acids: CATSRGTGAQETQYF. The CDR3 nucleotides read TGTGCCACCAGCAGGGGCACTGGGGCCCAAGAGACCCAGTACTTC.

The V gene is TRBV30, the J gene TRBJ1-4; D is undetermined. Per germline, CDR1 GTSNPN and CDR2 SVGIG (reference sequence). The CDR3 length is 12 residues. The germline V and J ends were trimmed by 2 bases and 13 bases, with 14 bases remaining between them. The CDR3 spells CAWSSGRRVLFF. The CDR3 nucleotides are TGTGCCTGGAGTTCAGGACGGCGAGTACTGTTTTTT.

This clone showed up just a few times. The chain joins TRBV5-1 to TRBJ2-7; the match to TRBD2 covers 8 bases. Trimming cost V 4 bases and J 3 bases; bases outside gene matches: 6. The CDR3 is 14 amino acids. The germline V gene has CDR1 SGHRS and CDR2 YFSETQ. CDR3: CASSPEGLDYEQYF. CDR3 coding DNA: TGCGCCAGCAGCCCAGAGGGACTAGACTACGAGCAGTACTTC. Using reference TRBV5-1 and TRBJ2-7 for the parts outside the CDR3, the full variable domain is KAGVTQTPRYLIKTRGQQVTLSCSPISGHRSVSWYQQTPGQGLQFLFEYFSETQRNKGNFPGRFSGRQFSNSRSEMNVSTLELGDSALYLCASSPEGLDYEQYFGPGTRLTVT.

Concerning this clone: The germline gene is not matched at one end of the junction; a read error may be the cause. CDR3 DNA: TGTGCCTGGAGTGGGGGACAGGGCACCCCCCACCACTTT. It encodes CAWSGGQGTPHHF. The chain combines TRBV30 with TRBJ1-6, with TRBD1 matching 9 bases. The CDR3 sequence is 13 residues long. CDR1 is GTSNPN and CDR2 is SVGIG in the germline V gene (reference sequence).

CDR3 nucleotide sequence: TGCAGCGTTGCGACACCGAACTATGGCTACACCTTC. It encodes CSVATPNYGYTF. The J gene is TRBJ1-2, the V gene TRBV29-1; D is uncertain. Germline values: CDR1 SQVTM, CDR2 ANQGSEA. V was shortened by 4 bases and J by 2 bases, with 8 bases between the two germline ends. The CDR3 has 12 amino acids.

This rearrangement joins TRBV14 to TRBJ2-2, with a possible D match to TRBD1 (6 bases). Trimming stripped 1 base from V and 4 bases from J, with 16 bases between. Germline V gene lookup returns CDR1 SGHDN and CDR2 FVKESK. The CDR3 is made up of 17 amino acids. CDR3: CASSQATTGRTTGELFF. CDR3 bases: TGTGCCAGCAGCCAAGCTACGACAGGCAGGACCACCGGGGAGCTGTTTTTT.

This clone was seen a few times. The V and J genes are TRBV9 and TRBJ2-5, with D uncertain. Germline V lookup: CDR1 SGDLS, CDR2 YYNGEE. V lost 2 bases and J 1 base, leaving 12 bases between the germline ends. The CDR3 contains 15 residues. CDR3 in amino acids: CASSVAPVSQETQYF. The DNA of the CDR3 is TGTGCCAGCAGCGTGGCGCCGGTGAGCCAAGAGACCCAGTACTTC.

J is TRBJ1-2 and V is TRBV5-4, with a possible D match to TRBD1 (5 bases). Trimming pared 3 bases from V and 0 bases from J, leaving 12 bases between. In germline, CDR1 is SGHNT, CDR2 YYREEE (reference sequence). This CDR3 comprises 15 residues. CDR3 in DNA: TGTGCCAGCAGCTCGAAGGACAAAGCTAACTATGGCTACACCTTC. This encodes CASSSKDKANYGYTF.

The chain links TRBV30 to TRBJ1-5, with a tentative D call TRBD1 (5 bases). This CDR3 region has 19 residues. The germline V gene has CDR1 GTSNPN and CDR2 SVGIG (reference sequence). Trimming took off 2 bases at V and 2 bases at J, with 25 bases between the two ends. CDR3: CAWSRDTSFNPGGNQPQHF. CDR3 in DNA: TGTGCCTGGAGTAGAGATACCTCCTTCAACCCGGGGGGCAATCAGCCCCAGCATTTT.

This chain uses TRBV9 with TRBJ2-1; D may match TRBD1 or TRBD2 (5 bases each). This CDR3 is built from 13 residues. Deletions cut 4 bases from V and 3 bases from J, with 8 bases between. CDR1 and CDR2 from the germline V gene are SGDLS and YYNGEE. CDR3 in amino acids: CASSRDGYNEQFF. The CDR3 nucleotides are TGTGCCAGCAGCCGGGACGGCTACAATGAGCAGTTCTTC.

This chain connects TRBV11-2 to TRBJ2-3, with D unresolved. The CDR3 length is 16 residues. Deletions cut 2 bases from V and 0 bases from J, with 12 bases between. CDR1 is SGHAT, CDR2 FQNNGV, per germline. The CDR3 coding sequence is TGTGCCAGCAGCTTACAACCGGGCCTCAGCACAGATACGCAGTATTTT. Protein: CASSLQPGLSTDTQYF.

This clone was seen a handful of times. The rearrangement uses TRBV7-9 and TRBJ2-3; D perhaps matches TRBD1 (6 bases). With 3 bases removed from V and 0 bases from J, the gap between germline ends came to 10 bases. CDR1 is SEHNR, CDR2 FQNEAQ, per germline (reference sequence). The CDR3 has 15 amino acids. This CDR3 is CASSLDRSSTDTQYF. As DNA, the CDR3 is TGTGCCAGCAGCTTGGACAGATCTAGCACAGATACGCAGTATTTT.

The J gene is TRBJ2-6, the V gene TRBV11-2; D not resolved. The V end lost 6 bases, the J end lost 2 bases, and 11 bases lay between the germline ends. The CDR3 runs to 15 residues. Germline assignment: CDR1 SGHAT and CDR2 FQNNGV. The CDR3 here is CASRPDIAGANVLTF. In nucleotides, the CDR3 is TGTGCCAGCAGACCTGACATTGCTGGGGCCAACGTCCTGACTTTC. The full variable domain, completed using reference TRBV11-2 and TRBJ2-6, is EAGVAQSPRYKIIEKRQSVAFWCNPISGHATLYWYQQILGQGPKLLIQFQNNGVVDDSQLPKDRFSAERLKGVDSTLKIQPAKLEDSAVYLCASRPDIAGANVLTFGAGSRLTVL.

The chain has TRBV30 and TRBJ1-1; D is unclear. V lost 5 bases to trimming and J lost 5 bases, with 15 bases between them. Germline V lookup: CDR1 GTSNPN, CDR2 SVGIG (reference sequence). The length of the CDR3 is 13 residues. The CDR3 DNA sequence: TGTGCCTGGTCCGCCGGCGATAATACTGAAGCTTTCTTT. Amino acids: CAWSAGDNTEAFF.

This clone was counted between two and nine times. This chain connects TRBV29-1 to TRBJ1-5; 7 nucleotides agree with TRBD1. V trimming: 6 bases; J trimming: 6 bases; junction bases outside the gene matches: 5. The germline gives CDR1 SQVTM, CDR2 ANQGSEA. The CDR3 sequence is 12 residues long. The chain's CDR3 is CSVGGQAQPQHF. The CDR3 region has the DNA TGCAGCGTCGGAGGACAGGCTCAGCCCCAGCATTTT.

This clone was detected a few times. This chain links TRBV30 with TRBJ1-2; 8 bases map to TRBD1. V gave up 4 bases and J gave up 6 bases; unmatched junction bases: 4. The CDR3 runs to 12 residues. Germline V lookup: CDR1 GTSNPN, CDR2 SVGIG (reference sequence). Here the CDR3 DNA reads TGTGCCTGGACCGGGACAGGAGATGGCTACACCTTC. It translates to CAWTGTGDGYTF. Full variable domain (outside the CDR3, taken from reference TRBV30 and TRBJ1-2): SQTIHQWPATLVQPVGSPLSLECTVEGTSNPNLYWYRQAAGRGLQLLFYSVGIGQISSEVPQNLSASRPQDRQFILSSKKLLLSDSGFYLCAWTGTGDGYTFGSGTRLTVV.

This rearrangement joins TRBV7-2 to TRBJ2-3; weak D call: TRBD2 (6 bases). With 4 bases removed from V and 0 bases from J, the gap between germline ends came to 8 bases. CDR1 and CDR2 (germline): SGHTA, FQGNSA. This CDR3 is 14 amino acids long. In nucleotides, the CDR3 is TGTGCCAGCAGCTCGGGACTTAGCACAGATACGCAGTATTTT. Translation gives CASSSGLSTDTQYF.

The rearrangement uses TRBV7-9 and TRBJ1-2; D gene ambiguous. CDR3 length: 15 residues. Germline V lookup: CDR1 SEHNR, CDR2 FQNEAQ (reference sequence). V was pared by 0 bases and J by 0 bases, with 8 bases between. The CDR3 loop reads CASSLATGANYGYTF. The CDR3 bases are TGTGCCAGCAGCTTAGCGACGGGAGCTAACTATGGCTACACCTTC.

A few counts support this clone. This rearrangement joins TRBV29-1 to TRBJ2-5; 7 bases are shared with TRBD1. J gave up 3 bases and V 7 bases, and 11 bases lay outside the gene matches. This CDR3 is 14 amino acids long. The germline gives CDR1 SQVTM, CDR2 ANQGSEA. In nucleotides, the CDR3 is TGCAGCGCCGGACAAGGGACAGTGAAAGAGACCCAGTACTTC. As protein: CSAGQGTVKETQYF.

The rearrangement uses TRBV7-2 and TRBJ2-3; tentative D call: TRBD1 (5 bases). In germline, CDR1 is SGHTA, CDR2 FQGNSA. CDR3 length: 15 residues. V was clipped by 1 base and J by 2 bases, with 10 bases between them. CDR3 nucleotide sequence: TGTGCCAGCAGCTTAGGCCAGGGTAACACAGATACGCAGTATTTT. Amino acids: CASSLGQGNTDTQYF.

V is TRBV29-1 and J is TRBJ2-2; 8 bases are shared with TRBD2. Losses at the gene ends were 1 base for V and 0 bases for J; bases not matched to a gene: 7. This CDR3 comprises 17 residues. Germline lookup yields CDR1 SQVTM and CDR2 ANQGSEA. CDR3: CSVEAGRGPANTGELFF. As DNA, the CDR3 is TGCAGCGTTGAAGCCGGGAGGGGTCCAGCGAACACCGGGGAGCTGTTTTTT.

The chain couples TRBV29-1 to TRBJ2-1; 12 bases map to TRBD1. The CDR3 covers 13 residues. The V and J ends lost 7 bases and 9 bases, in that order; junction bases with no gene match: 7. The germline gives CDR1 SQVTM, CDR2 ANQGSEA. The CDR3 nucleotides read TGCAGCGCCGAGGGACAGGGGGCTACTGAGCAGTTCTTC. Translating gives CSAEGQGATEQFF.

This clone was seen more than once but under ten times. This chain joins TRBV30 and TRBJ1-1, with D uncertain. The germline CDR1 and CDR2 sequences are GTSNPN and SVGIG (reference sequence). This CDR3 has 13 residues. V shed 1 base and J shed 7 bases, with 13 bases lying between them. This CDR3 is CAWSGGRMDEAFF. The CDR3 coding sequence is TGTGCCTGGAGTGGCGGCAGAATGGATGAAGCTTTCTTT.

CDR3 amino acids: CASSLRTDYNEQFF. The CDR3 coding sequence is TGTGCCAGCAGCTTACGGACAGACTACAATGAGCAGTTCTTC. The chain joins TRBV7-2 to TRBJ2-1, with D possibly being TRBD1 (6 bases). The germline V gene encodes CDR1 SGHTA and CDR2 FQGNSA. Trimming cost V 2 bases and J 3 bases, with 8 bases left between them. CDR3 length: 14 amino acids.

The V and J genes are TRBV30 and TRBJ1-6, with D maybe TRBD1 (6 bases). CDR1 is GTSNPN, CDR2 SVGIG, per germline (reference sequence). This CDR3 has 14 residues. V shed 2 bases and J shed 10 bases, with 15 bases lying between them. The CDR3: CAWSSGVAGSPLHF. The CDR3 region has the DNA TGTGCCTGGAGTTCAGGGGTTGCGGGCTCACCCCTCCACTTT.

V is TRBV27 and J is TRBJ2-7, with D hard to call. CDR3 size: 13 residues. Germline lookup yields CDR1 MNHEY and CDR2 SMNVEV (reference sequence). V was shortened by 2 bases and J by 4 bases, with 9 bases between the two germline ends. The CDR3 region is CASSLIDGYEQYF. CDR3 nucleotides: TGTGCCAGCAGTTTAATTGACGGTTACGAGCAGTACTTC.

This chain joins TRBV23-1 and TRBJ2-4, with TRBD1 matching 8 bases. TRBV23-1 is an ORF; its function is uncertain. V lost 8 bases and J lost 16; bases outside the gene matches: 10. This CDR3 contains 11 residues. This CDR3 is CASRRGQGGYF. The CDR3 DNA reads as TGCGCCAGCCGACGAGGACAGGGAGGATACTTC.